The entry below describes one T cell receptor beta chain. Antigen specificity is unknown. Sequenced by immunoSEQ multiplex PCR; TCRdb stores in-frame clones only, minus some. This table holds approximately 120,000 clones, about 83% found once. This entry is derived from a study of T cell responses to AZD1222 COVID-19 vaccine. General study points: Clonal diversity was possibly underestimated, and the donors were mostly white British, with more females. Spike was spanned by vaccine-associated CD4 TCRs, with dominance at 160-218 and 743-854.

CDR3 length equals 21 residues. CDR1 is LGHNA and CDR2 is YNFKEQ in the germline V gene. V shed 7 bases, J shed 4 bases, and the junction held 24 bases outside the gene matches. The source material was peripheral blood, sampled on day 0 of AZD1222 vaccination. The receptor was derived from an adult in good health. The J gene is TRBJ2-2, the V gene TRBV4-2; the match to TRBD2 covers 10 bases. DNA for the CDR3: TGTGCCAGCACCCATACGAGAAGAGCGGGAGGGCCAGCTCTTGTCACCGGGGAGCTGTTTTTT. Translation: CASTHTRRAGGPALVTGELFF.